Presented here are 14 T cell receptor beta chains from one specimen sequenced in a study of radiotherapy plus CTLA-4 blockade in lung cancer. Some clones are missing from TCRdb's copy, which holds only in-frame ones; the method was immunoSEQ multiplex PCR. The data hold fewer than 65,000 clones, with about 76% observed a single time. The sequencing here drew on peripheral blood, taken from a patient treated with radiotherapy plus ipilimumab. The receptors come from a human donor with non-small cell lung cancer whose response to radiotherapy plus ipilimumab could not be evaluated.

This clone was counted a few times. The chain uses TRBV5-6 and TRBJ2-7; D unresolved. Germline CDR1 and CDR2: SGHDT and YYEEEE. The CDR3 loop spans 14 amino acids. V dropped 1 base and J dropped 0 bases, with 8 bases sitting between them. The CDR3: CASSLQSSSYEQYF. DNA of the CDR3: TGTGCCAGCAGCTTGCAGTCCAGCTCCTACGAGCAGTACTTC.

The CDR3 coding sequence is TGTGCCAGCAGTTTCAACACAGGGGGCGGAGGCTACACCTTC. Translating gives CASSFNTGGGGYTF. The rearrangement joins TRBV28 to TRBJ1-2; TRBD1 matches 9 bases. Trimming removed 3 bases from V and 8 bases from J; junction bases left unmatched: 7. This CDR3 has 14 amino acids. Germline lookup yields CDR1 MDHEN and CDR2 SYDVKM.

Only one count was recorded for this clone. The chain links TRBV25-1 to TRBJ2-3; 10 nucleotides agree with TRBD2. This CDR3 comprises 14 residues. Germline CDR1 is MGHDK and CDR2 is SYGVNS. The V segment lost 6 bases and the J segment 6 bases; nucleotides outside the gene matches: 6. The CDR3 sequence is CASRRTSGADTQYF. DNA of the CDR3: TGTGCCAGCAGAAGGACTAGCGGTGCCGATACGCAGTATTTT.

V usage is TRBV2 and J usage is TRBJ1-1; D remains unclear. This CDR3 region has 13 residues. Trimming cost V 1 base and J 4 bases, with 7 bases left between them. Germline assignment: CDR1 SNHLY and CDR2 FYNNEI. Written as DNA, the CDR3 is TGTGCCAGCAGTGAAGAGACTCGCACTGAAGCTTTCTTT. Its translation: CASSEETRTEAFF.

This chain uses TRBV5-1 with TRBJ2-4; 16 positions agree with TRBD2. V was clipped by 4 bases and J by 2 bases; unmatched bases: 6. The CDR3 has 18 amino acids. Germline-derived CDR1 and CDR2 are SGHRS and YFSETQ. The CDR3 DNA sequence: TGCGCCAGCAGCGCCGGGACTAGCGGGGGGGCGCCCAAAAACATTCAGTACTTC. Its translation is CASSAGTSGGAPKNIQYF.

V is TRBV19 and J is TRBJ2-7, with a tentative D call TRBD2 (6 bases). The germline V gene has CDR1 LNHDA and CDR2 SQIVND (reference sequence). The CDR3 totals 16 residues. Trimming took off 2 bases at V and 2 bases at J, with 16 bases between the two ends. This CDR3 is CASSIMGGTSAYEQYF. The CDR3 DNA reads TGTGCCAGTAGTATAATGGGCGGGACGAGTGCCTACGAGCAGTACTTC.

The chain joins TRBV7-2 to TRBJ1-2; D gene unclear. Germline CDR1 is SGHTA and CDR2 is FQGNSA. V shed 5 bases and J shed 4 bases, with 11 bases lying between them. There are 13 residues in the CDR3. DNA for the CDR3: TGTGCCAGCAGCCAAGCGGGTAGCTATGGCTACACCTTC. Translated: CASSQAGSYGYTF.

The rearrangement links TRBV6-4 to TRBJ2-1; no reliable D call. The germline CDR1 and CDR2 sequences are MRHNA and SNTAGT. This CDR3 has 13 residues. V was cut by 3 bases and J by 10 bases, with 13 bases left in between. The CDR3 nucleotides are TGTGCCAGCAGTGAACAGTGGTTGGGCGAGCAGTTCTTC. Amino acids: CASSEQWLGEQFF.

The chain joins TRBV5-8 to TRBJ1-4; no definite D call. The CDR3 has 16 amino acids. Trimming shortened V by 4 bases and J by 3 bases, and 16 bases separated the two germline ends. Germline-derived CDR1 and CDR2 are SGHTS and YDEGEE. The CDR3: CASSLLGLEPNEKLFF. DNA for the CDR3: TGTGCCAGCAGCCTACTAGGATTGGAACCTAATGAAAAACTGTTTTTT.

The chain is built from TRBV10-3 and TRBJ1-1; 10 bases agree with TRBD1. CDR3 length equals 13 residues. V was pared by 6 bases and J by 4 bases, with 2 bases of the junction left unmatched. Germline CDR1 ENHRY, CDR2 SYGVKD. CDR3 sequence reads: CAIRGQGFTEAFF. In DNA, the CDR3 is TGTGCCATCAGGGGACAGGGGTTCACTGAAGCTTTCTTT.

V is TRBV7-2 and J is TRBJ1-4; D remains ambiguous. V was pared by 1 base and J by 5 bases, with 14 bases between. From germline, CDR1 is SGHTA and CDR2 FQGNSA. This CDR3 is built from 16 residues. CDR3 in amino acids: CASSLVRGGFNEKLFF. The CDR3 bases are TGTGCCAGCAGCTTAGTTCGGGGAGGGTTCAATGAAAAACTGTTTTTT.

This clone was seen only a few times. The genes are TRBV28 and TRBJ1-4; D is unresolved. V was clipped by 6 bases and J by 8 bases, with 10 bases between them. The CDR3 contains 12 residues. CDR1 and CDR2 (germline): MDHEN, SYDVKM. In DNA, the CDR3 is TGTGCCAGCAGCCTGGAGTTGGAAAAACTGTTTTTT. Residues: CASSLELEKLFF.

The chain has TRBV5-1 and TRBJ2-2; TRBD1 matches 10 bases. This CDR3 is 17 amino acids long. The V gene end was trimmed by 3 bases and the J gene end by 3 bases; junction bases not matched to a gene: 8. Germline CDR1 and CDR2: SGHRS and YFSETQ. The CDR3 region is CASSSTRTGGDTGELFF. The DNA of the CDR3 is TGCGCCAGCAGCTCCACCCGGACAGGGGGAGACACCGGGGAGCTGTTTTTT.

By its share, this clone is medium-sized. The V gene is TRBV19, the J gene TRBJ1-2; TRBD1 might be the D (5 bases). Deletions cut 4 bases from V and 2 bases from J, with 8 bases between. This CDR3 comprises 13 residues. Germline loops: CDR1 LNHDA, CDR2 SQIVND (reference sequence). The CDR3 bases are TGTGCCAGTAGTAAGGGGCAGAACTATGGCTACACCTTC. Protein product: CASSKGQNYGYTF.